The 28 T cell receptor beta chains reported below all come from one sample, sequenced in a study of early T cells in non-severe SARS-CoV-2 infection. TCRdb recomputed calls from the 5' RACE reads with MiXCR, one row per CDR3 protein. Here the sample spans around 68,000 distinct CDR3 sequences, around 6.5% being singletons. Here the sequenced sample was whole blood, taken at baseline. The receptors originated from an adult who was a healthcare worker with PCR-confirmed SARS-CoV-2 infection or an uninfected control (not recorded which).

V and J are TRBV28 and TRBJ1-1, with D possibly being TRBD1 (5 bases). The CDR3 loop spans 13 amino acids. Germline V CDR1 and CDR2: MDHEN, SYDVKM. V lost 6 bases, J lost 4 bases, and 12 bases lay in between. CDR3 protein: CASREQGGTEAFF. The CDR3 DNA follows: TGTGCCAGCAGAGAGCAGGGTGGCACTGAAGCTTTCTTT.

This clonotype has only a few counts. The chain uses TRBV27 and TRBJ2-7; D possibly uses TRBD1 or TRBD2 (7 bases each). CDR1 is MNHEY and CDR2 is SMNVEV in the germline V gene (reference sequence). The V gene lost 7 bases and the J gene lost 3 bases, with 19 bases spanning the gap. CDR3 length: 15 residues. CDR3: CASTPWGGQHYEQYF. The CDR3 DNA follows: TGTGCCAGCACCCCATGGGGGGGACAGCACTACGAGCAGTACTTC.

This clonotype showed up just a few times. V is TRBV2 and J is TRBJ2-1; 7 positions agree with TRBD1. The CDR3 is 11 amino acids. J gave up 15 bases and V 6 bases, and 8 bases lay outside the gene matches. Looked up from germline, CDR1 is SNHLY and CDR2 is FYNNEI. CDR3 amino acids: CASRAQGDLFF. CDR3 coding DNA: TGTGCCAGCAGGGCCCAGGGGGATCTGTTCTTC.

On this clonotype itself: This may come from a read error, since a much larger clone is one base off. This chain joins TRBV18 and TRBJ2-7, with D possibly TRBD1 on 5 matching bases. Germline V gene lookup returns CDR1 KGHSH and CDR2 LQKENI. The CDR3 totals 15 residues. CDR3 in amino acids: CASSPREGERYDQYF. CDR3 DNA: TGTGCCAGCTCACCACGGGAAGGGGAACGCTACGATCAGTACTTC.

This chain uses TRBV4-1 with TRBJ2-7, with unresolved D. V was trimmed by 2 bases and J by 3 bases, leaving 11 bases between them. CDR3 length equals 14 residues. Germline loops: CDR1 MGHRA, CDR2 YSYEKL. The chain's CDR3 is CASSQFFRGYEQYF. In DNA, the CDR3 is TGCGCCAGCAGCCAATTTTTCAGAGGCTACGAGCAGTACTTC.

Ten or more counts support this clonotype. This chain links TRBV18 with TRBJ1-1; D is uncertain. Deletions cut 3 bases from V and 4 bases from J, with 12 bases between. The germline CDR1 and CDR2 sequences are KGHSH and LQKENI. This CDR3 region has 14 residues. Written as DNA, the CDR3 is TGTGCCAGCTCACCTCGGCGGGAGGGCACTGAAGCTTTCTTT. This gives the protein CASSPRREGTEAFF.

This clonotype has just a few counts. The V gene is TRBV27, the J gene TRBJ1-1, with TRBD1 identical over 10 bases. The CDR3 has 14 residues. J was trimmed by 11 bases and V by 6 bases; bases with no gene match: 12. Germline loops: CDR1 MNHEY, CDR2 SMNVEV (reference sequence). The CDR3 protein is CASRYLTGGQNAFF. The CDR3 DNA reads TGTGCCAGCAGATATCTGACAGGGGGCCAAAACGCTTTCTTT.

Turning to this clonotype: The junction and the germline gene differ at one end; a read error may be behind it. The V gene is TRBV6-1, the J gene TRBJ1-3; no clear D. This CDR3 contains 15 residues. From germline, CDR1 is MNHNS and CDR2 SASEGT. The CDR3 coding sequence is TGTGCCAGCAGTACGCTTGCGGTCTCTGGAAACTCCATATATTTT. This gives the protein CASSTLAVSGNSIYF.

In this sample, this clonotype turned up a few times. This sequence joins TRBV7-8 and TRBJ1-5; tentative D call: TRBD1 (6 bases). There are 15 residues in the CDR3. The germline CDR1 and CDR2 sequences are SGHVS and FQNEAQ. V dropped 3 bases and J dropped 2 bases, with 11 bases sitting between them. The CDR3, as DNA: TGTGCCAGCAGCTTCGTTTCAGGGGGCAATCAGCCCCAGCATTTT. As protein: CASSFVSGGNQPQHF.

This clonotype was observed at least ten times. The chain joins TRBV20-1 to TRBJ1-2; 7 bases are shared with TRBD1. In germline, CDR1 is DFQATT, CDR2 SNEGSKA (reference sequence). The ends lost 5 bases at V and 3 bases at J; junction bases unmatched: 6. The CDR3 extends over 13 amino acids. For the CDR3, the DNA is TGCAGTGCTGTTTTAACAGGGGACTATGGCTACACCTTC. It specifies CSAVLTGDYGYTF.

This clonotype has just a few counts. The J gene is TRBJ2-1, the V gene TRBV19, with 8 bases fitting TRBD2. Germline V gene lookup returns CDR1 LNHDA and CDR2 SQIVND (reference sequence). The CDR3 length is 15 residues. J was trimmed by 2 bases and V by 1 base; bases with no gene match: 1. DNA for the CDR3: TGTGCCAGTAGTATAGGACTAGCGCCCTACAATGAGCAGTTCTTC. Amino acid sequence: CASSIGLAPYNEQFF. The entire variable domain, with the rest obtained from reference TRBV19 and TRBJ2-1, is as follows: DGGITQSPKYLFRKEGQNVTLSCEQNLNHDAMYWYRQDPGQGLRLIYYSQIVNDFQKGDIAEGYSVSREKKESFPLTVTSAQKNPTAFYLCASSIGLAPYNEQFFGPGTRLTVL.

This clonotype was seen ten or more times. The chain links TRBV20-1 to TRBJ1-1, with TRBD1 identical over 11 bases. CDR3 length: 15 amino acids. CDR1 is DFQATT and CDR2 is SNEGSKA in the germline V gene (reference sequence). V shed 5 bases, J shed 2 bases, and the junction held 7 bases outside the gene matches. CDR3 sequence reads: CSAGGGQGANTEAFF. CDR3 bases: TGCAGTGCTGGGGGAGGACAGGGGGCCAACACTGAAGCTTTCTTT.

This clonotype was detected ten times or more. This chain uses TRBV13 with TRBJ1-1; maybe TRBD1 (5 bases). Germline V lookup: CDR1 PRHDT, CDR2 FYEKMQ (reference sequence). The CDR3 has 15 residues. V lost 3 bases, J lost 4 bases, and 15 bases lay in between. CDR3 nucleotides: TGTGCCAGCAGCTTCTTAACAGGACCCAGCACTGAAGCTTTCTTT. It translates to CASSFLTGPSTEAFF.

This clonotype was counted ten times or more. The chain joins TRBV5-4 to TRBJ2-3, with D perhaps given as TRBD1 or TRBD2 (6 bases each). V was cut by 3 bases and J by 4 bases, with 18 bases left in between. CDR1 is SGHNT and CDR2 is YYREEE in the germline V gene (reference sequence). The CDR3 covers 16 residues. CDR3 bases: TGTGCCAGCAGCTGGGTAGGGGGGAGGCCCGCAGATACGCAGTATTTT. This encodes CASSWVGGRPADTQYF.

This clonotype has a count of ten or more. This chain connects TRBV5-1 to TRBJ2-1; a weak D match, TRBD1 (6 bases). V gave up 6 bases and J gave up 5 bases, with 15 bases separating them. The CDR3 loop spans 14 amino acids. CDR1 and CDR2 (germline): SGHRS, YFSETQ. CDR3 sequence: CASTSRGPNNEQFF. The CDR3 bases are TGCGCCAGCACCTCCAGGGGACCAAACAATGAGCAGTTCTTC.

Only a few counts were recorded for this clonotype. V is TRBV20-1 and J is TRBJ2-1, with 10 nucleotides matching TRBD2. The CDR3 contains 17 residues. J was trimmed by 0 bases and V by 2 bases; bases with no gene match: 7. CDR1 and CDR2 from the germline V gene are DFQATT and SNEGSKA (reference sequence). The CDR3 protein is CSARNSGRPSSYNEQFF. CDR3 bases: TGCAGTGCTAGAAATAGCGGGAGGCCGAGCTCCTACAATGAGCAGTTCTTC.

This chain links TRBV10-3 with TRBJ2-5, with D uncertain. CDR3 length equals 11 residues. Per germline, CDR1 ENHRY and CDR2 SYGVKD. V lost 10 bases and J 3 bases, leaving 9 bases between the germline ends. The CDR3 DNA is TGTGCCACCCGGATGGAAGAGACCCAGTACTTC. Its protein product is CATRMEETQYF.

The chain employs TRBV6-6 and TRBJ2-3, with D unresolved. V shed 10 bases and J shed 6 bases, with 17 bases lying between them. The CDR3 has 13 residues. The germline V gene has CDR1 MNHNY and CDR2 SVGAGI (reference sequence). CDR3 sequence: CATLVPSSDTQYF. CDR3 bases: TGTGCCACCTTAGTACCGTCGTCGGATACGCAGTATTTT.

The chain joins TRBV3-1 to TRBJ2-7, with D unclear. This CDR3 has 13 residues. Trimming cost V 2 bases and J 6 bases, with 11 bases left between them. In germline, CDR1 is LGHDT, CDR2 YNNKEL (reference sequence). The CDR3 DNA sequence: TGTGCCAGCAGCCAATCAGAGCTGCTCGAGCAGTACTTC. This codes for CASSQSELLEQYF.

J is TRBJ1-1 and V is TRBV24-1; unclear D gene. This CDR3 has 13 residues. In germline, CDR1 is KGHDR, CDR2 SFDVKD. Trimming cost V 5 bases and J 8 bases, with 14 bases left between them. The CDR3 bases are TGTGCCACCAGTGCTGGGAGATATACCGAAGCTTTCTTT. This gives the protein CATSAGRYTEAFF.

This clonotype was counted ten times or more. The J gene is TRBJ2-2, the V gene TRBV6-6; D unresolved. CDR1 is MNHNY, CDR2 SVGAGI, per germline (reference sequence). Trimming cost V 2 bases and J 0 bases, with 13 bases left between them. The length of the CDR3 is 17 residues. CDR3 sequence reads: CASSYPPGSPNTGELFF. The CDR3 DNA follows: TGTGCCAGCAGTTACCCGCCCGGGTCACCGAACACCGGGGAGCTGTTTTTT.

A word on this clonotype: This may arise from a read error, as a much more abundant clone is one base away. The chain carries TRBV12-3 or TRBV12-4 and TRBJ2-7, with 7 bases that match TRBD1. This CDR3 is 13 amino acids long. CDR3 in DNA: TGTACCAGCAGTTTAGAGGGGGCAGGAGAGCAGTACTTC. Translation: CTSSLEGAGEQYF.

The chain recombines TRBV29-1 with TRBJ2-7; 7 positions match TRBD1. The CDR3 has 12 amino acids. Trimming took 4 bases from V and 2 from J; bases not matched to a gene: 2. Germline-derived CDR1 and CDR2 are SQVTM and ANQGSEA. The DNA for the CDR3 is TGCAGCGTTGGACAGGGTACCTACGAGCAGTACTTC. Its protein product is CSVGQGTYEQYF.

This clonotype was observed many times. This chain joins TRBV12-3 or TRBV12-4 and TRBJ2-3; D uncertain. V lost 2 bases to trimming and J lost 6 bases, with 15 bases between them. The CDR3 loop spans 15 amino acids. The DNA for the CDR3 is TGTGCCAGCAGTTTATCCAGCACCCTGGGGGATACGCAGTATTTT. Its protein is CASSLSSTLGDTQYF.

This clonotype has a count of ten or more. The chain links TRBV28 to TRBJ2-7, with TRBD2 identical over 8 bases. J gave up 0 bases and V 11 bases, and 12 bases lay outside the gene matches. The CDR3 is made up of 15 amino acids. CDR1 and CDR2 (germline): MDHEN, SYDVKM. The CDR3 region is CAGASGPSSSYEQYF. The CDR3 DNA reads as TGTGCCGGGGCTAGCGGGCCGTCAAGCTCCTACGAGCAGTACTTC.

In its sample, this clonotype was seen many times. The rearrangement joins TRBV5-1 to TRBJ2-3; the match to TRBD2 covers 10 bases. Per germline, CDR1 SGHRS and CDR2 YFSETQ. The CDR3 has 16 residues. The V and J ends lost 4 bases and 0 bases, in that order; junction bases with no gene match: 5. The CDR3 DNA follows: TGCGCCAGCAGCCTTTGGACTAGCGGTAGCACAGATACGCAGTATTTT. Protein sequence: CASSLWTSGSTDTQYF.

The V gene is TRBV6-2 or TRBV6-3, the J gene TRBJ1-5; no clear D gene. Trimming cost V 2 bases and J 0 bases, with 8 bases left between them. The germline V gene has CDR1 MNHEY and CDR2 SVGEGT. The CDR3 length is 15 residues. The CDR3: CASSYAHFSNQPQHF. The CDR3 nucleotides read TGTGCCAGCAGTTACGCCCACTTTAGCAATCAGCCCCAGCATTTT.

This clonotype was detected a few times. V is TRBV5-1 and J is TRBJ2-1; 11 bases are a match to TRBD2. The CDR3 runs to 15 residues. V lost 3 bases to trimming and J lost 6 bases; unmatched junction nucleotides: 5. Germline-derived CDR1 and CDR2 are SGHRS and YFSETQ. The CDR3 region is CASSSGLAVTNEQFF. The CDR3 nucleotides are TGCGCCAGCAGCTCGGGACTAGCGGTTACCAATGAGCAGTTCTTC.